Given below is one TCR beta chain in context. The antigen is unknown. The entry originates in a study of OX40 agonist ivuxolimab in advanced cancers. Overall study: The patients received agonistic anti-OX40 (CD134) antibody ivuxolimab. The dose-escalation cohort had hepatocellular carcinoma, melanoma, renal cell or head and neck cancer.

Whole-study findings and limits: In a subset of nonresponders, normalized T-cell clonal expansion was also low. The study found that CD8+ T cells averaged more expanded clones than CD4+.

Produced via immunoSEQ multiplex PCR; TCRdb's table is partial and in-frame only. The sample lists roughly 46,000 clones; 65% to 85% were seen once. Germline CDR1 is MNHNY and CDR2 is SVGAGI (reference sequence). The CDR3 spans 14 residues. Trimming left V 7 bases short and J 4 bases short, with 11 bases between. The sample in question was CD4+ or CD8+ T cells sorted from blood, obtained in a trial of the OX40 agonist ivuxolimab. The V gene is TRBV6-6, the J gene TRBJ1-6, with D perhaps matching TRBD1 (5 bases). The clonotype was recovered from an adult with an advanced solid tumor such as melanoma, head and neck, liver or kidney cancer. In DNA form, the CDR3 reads TGTGCCAGCAACGGGGACGCTTATAATTCACCCCTCCACTTT. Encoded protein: CASNGDAYNSPLHF.